The T cell receptor beta chain described here comes from a study of cytomegalovirus exposure and HLA in healthy donors (dated by TCRdb to the late 2010s). Regarding the complete study: An earlier analysis of 587 of the donors reported 276 Gb of sequence data and roughly 120 million unique TCR beta sequences obtained from around 170 million T cells. An early release covering roughly 600 HLA-typed donors comprised around 300 gigabases of sequencing data and roughly 85 million unique TCR sequences. The genetic ancestry cluster associated with self-reported Caucasian donors included about 81% of the 398 genotyped donors. The study aimed to test whether cataloging public T cell receptors could reveal signatures of past pathogen exposure. The study profiled the T cell repertoires of about 640 subjects by immunosequencing and related them to cytomegalovirus serostatus. Along with the approximately 670-subject first cohort, a separate validation cohort of 120 different subjects was used. To predict cytomegalovirus infection status, the study combined high-throughput TCR immunosequencing, statistical association of individual TCRs with disease status, and machine learning. A later analysis re-examined previously published TCR beta repertoires from more than 650 donors and added high-resolution HLA genotyping to investigate patterns of TCR occurrence. Rather than using new phenotypic data, the later analysis identified candidate immune exposures from TCR beta sequences and from how often those sequences occurred across donors. To decide whether each TCR beta V gene segment behaved as functional or pseudogenic, an earlier analysis of over 500 of the donors relied on high-throughput TCR beta sequencing. Alongside the repertoire data, information on donor age, sex, ethnicity and CMV serostatus was compiled. In a later genetic analysis, genome-wide SNP genotypes for about three fifths of the 666 donors were used, and that subset was treated as a discovery cohort. All discovery cohort repertoires had been generated using a single sequencing platform. HLA typing included class I and class II loci at four-digit resolution. The number of typed donors differed by locus: roughly 629-640 for A, B, C, DRB1 and DQB1; 500 to 550 for DQA1; 606 for DPA1; and about 450 for DPB1. A handful of DR-DQ haplotypes were treated as single units for association and clustering because of strong linkage in the cohort. Among about 400 genotyped donors of the cohort, an average of about 220,000 unique TCR beta nucleotide sequences was sequenced per donor, of which roughly 18% were non-productive.

General conclusions and limits of the study: Cytomegalovirus status was reported to be diagnosed by the classifier with high specificity and sensitivity in both the original and validation cohorts. Some IMGT-functional V segments, including TRBV6-2 and TRBV6-3, could not be told apart with the 87-base-pair reads, so those segments were excluded. According to a later analysis, TCR association rates differed among HLA loci, with DRB1 alleles showing the most associated TCRs and HLA-C alleles showing the fewest. Because HLA typing was missing for some donors at each locus, association tests included only the typed subset. In the study, 150 to 200 TCR beta chains were listed as associated with cytomegalovirus. In a later analysis, HLA-associated TCR beta chains were found to be more clonally expanded and to have lower generation probabilities than equally common non-associated chains. While some public TCRs were present in many individuals, most TCR sequences turned up only very rarely across donors. Compared with the approximately 720-donor mean, donors in an Asian-associated ancestry cluster had fewer N-insertions in productive TCRs, according to a later genetic analysis. CMV serostatus was the only immune exposure information available for the cohort. A later analysis found that most CMV-associated TCR beta chains appeared HLA-restricted, with HLA associations seemingly driven largely by CMV exposure. The sequencing pipeline was judged likely to have produced a cluster of highly shared sequence variants as a technical artifact. Assigning TCR associations to individual alleles was difficult when HLA alleles, especially DR and DQ, strongly co-occurred. A later genetic analysis associated a missense DCLRE1C variant with V-gene and J-gene trimming of TCR beta chains, and an independent cohort replicated the association. In a later analysis, several top co-occurrence clusters were reported to appear linked to parvovirus B19, influenza, CMV and Epstein-Barr virus. In vitro tests confirmed that a few of the cytomegalovirus-associated TCR beta chains recognize cytomegalovirus antigens. This cohort had only TCR beta chains sequenced, and the lack of alpha or paired-chain data limited which features could be detected. The earlier analysis of fewer than 750 of the donors excluded over 15 rarely observed V segments, including chromosome 9 orphons, because counts were too low. A further reported finding was that TCR beta sequences accurately predicted the HLA-A and HLA-B alleles for most subjects in the first cohort. Linkage disequilibrium might explain the correlated functional status among segregating V segments, but an unknown experimental factor could not be excluded. Roughly uniform sequencing depth across donors was assumed in presence/absence analyses, although this assumption may not hold. An earlier analysis of around 500 of the donors showed that most TCR beta V segments appeared in productive rearrangements either about 87% or about 30% of the time, which broadly matched IMGT annotations. The authors suggested that the approach could potentially be extended to other disease states and immunological phenotypes. A later analysis associated some 17,000 TCR beta sequences with specific HLA alleles at a false discovery rate of 0.05.

Turning to this clone: Its antigen specificity is not known. Per-nucleotide qualities are absent, and no much larger clonotype sits a single base away.

V loses 6 bases, J loses 3 bases, and the germline ends lie 3 bases apart. The germline V gene (reference sequence) specifies MNHEY as CDR1 and SMNVEV as CDR2. Reading from cysteine to phenylalanine, the CDR3 counts 10 amino acids. Only CDR3 DNA remains: 30 bases, in frame from the first base. Preparation of the library involved the immunoSEQ multiplex PCR assay. A mixture of 60 forward primers for TCR Vbeta segments and 13 reverse primers for TCR Jbeta segments was used in the multiplex PCR. A multiplex PCR assay on genomic DNA amplified the CDR3 region of rearranged TCR beta genes. On the Illumina HiSeq System, the amplified TCR beta libraries were sequenced as 87-base-pair reads. For the original study's pipeline: Across the 500 to 850 repertoires, a later analysis counted 80 million or so unique TCR beta chains, around 11 million of which were shared by at least two donors. Raw reads were error-corrected and collapsed into unique sequences by a nearest-neighbor algorithm in which closely related sequences were merged to remove PCR and sequencing errors. V, D and J gene segments were assigned by aligning CDR3 sequences to IMGT reference sequences. For a sequence to be retained, a match of at least six nucleotides was required to both a V gene segment and a J gene segment. A rearrangement was called productive if the CDR3 had no stop codons and remained in frame with V and J, and every other rearrangement was called non-productive. CDR3 was defined by IMGT convention, running from the second conserved V-encoded cysteine to the conserved J-encoded phenylalanine. The earlier analysis of about 620 of the donors excluded sequences that lacked an unambiguous match to a single V gene segment. In an earlier analysis of some 590 of the donors, a V segment was called functional when productive rearrangements were above 56.7%, and segregating when the standard deviation between donors exceeded 5%. A statistical classification framework was built for diagnosing cytomegalovirus status from the catalog of TCR beta chain sequences. V and J gene assignment, in a later analysis, came from comparing TCR nucleotide sequences with IMGT/GENE-DB human TR gene sequences. In a later analysis, CDR3 sequences and most-parsimonious VDJ recombination scenarios were assigned using the TCRdist pipeline. In a later analysis, each TCR beta chain was defined by its CDR3 amino acid sequence together with its V-gene family, and reads without a unique V-gene family were excluded. As a way to deal with suspected cross-contamination and a sequencing artifact, a later analysis dropped 450 to 700 nucleotide sequences that were highly shared and had low generation probability. A later analysis calculated a clonal expansion index for each public chain from normalized within-repertoire ranks of inferred template counts. A later analysis computed generation probabilities with a VDJ recombination model fitted to out-of-frame rearrangements, and checked the results against IGoR. Hypergeometric tests were used in a later analysis to score TCR-TCR, TCR-HLA and TCR-CMV co-occurrence, with a repertoire-size bias correction applied to the TCR pairs. In a later analysis, false discovery rates were estimated by permuting HLA or CMV assignments 20 times. In a later analysis, co-occurring TCRs were grouped with DBSCAN, and TCRdist sequence similarity was added when clustering was performed within HLA-allele-positive subsets. Co-occurrence clustering excluded repertoires with fewer than 30,000 or more than 120,000 public chains, plus five with anomalous nucleotide sharing. The table was pulled from immuneACCESS by TCRdb, which kept in-frame rearrangements only. Such tables lose some clones; where checked, under half of the loss comes from unresolved V genes, and the rest has no known cause. The V and J calls and clone size were taken over from that table, and D and trimming were inferred from the DNA. In this sample the table shows fewer than 150,000 clones, less than 20% of which occur a single time. The top ten hold 1.5% to 2% of the sample.

The cohort was made up of 650 to 700 healthy bone marrow donors. At the time of sampling, every cohort member was nominally healthy, though immune exposures that went unrecorded were likely present. The donor tested CMV seronegative and was one of the 352 seronegative cohort members. Every donor gave a peripheral blood sample, and the peripheral blood mononuclear cells from that sample were used for TCR beta sequencing. Genomic DNA extraction from the blood cell samples was performed with the Qiagen DNeasy Blood Extraction Kit. The V gene is TRBV27 and the J gene is TRBJ2-7; no D segment can be confidently identified. The sample taken for sequencing was PBMCs. This TCR was recovered from a woman younger than 35 in good health and CMV-seronegative. The CDR3 sequence is CASSLYEQYF. In nucleotide form, the sequence is TGTGCCAGCAGCCTCTACGAGCAGTACTTC.